This TCR beta chain was sequenced during a study of cytomegalovirus exposure and HLA in healthy donors. The study ran its PCR with 60 Vbeta and 13 Jbeta primers. Measured with immunoSEQ multiplex PCR; TCRdb has only the in-frame clones, and not every one. The table includes approximately 170,000 clones, about 85% detected once. Notes on this clone: Its matching antigen is unknown.

Germline assignment: CDR1 MNHNY and CDR2 SVGAGI (reference sequence). V lost 5 bases, J lost 1 base, and 2 bases stayed unmatched. This CDR3 is 14 amino acids long. Regarding the study as a whole: The only immune exposure information that was available was CMV serostatus. Cytomegalovirus-associated status was assigned to 150 to 200 TCR beta chains. Later analysis placed DRB1 highest and HLA-C lowest in TCR association rates, which differed by HLA locus. Clonal expansion was found to be greater in HLA-associated TCR beta chains than in equally common others in a later analysis.

V gene TRBV6-6 combines with J gene TRBJ1-5, with 7 bases fitting TRBD1. The sequence was obtained from a boy aged 2-15 years in good health and CMV-seronegative. Sequences were obtained from PBMCs. CDR3 in DNA: TGTGCCAGCAGTACCAGGGGGAGCAATCAGCCCCAGCATTTT. It yields the protein CASSTRGSNQPQHF.